Each of the 29 T cell receptor beta chains below was sequenced from the same sample in a study of cytotoxic CD8 clonotypes in ibrutinib-treated CLL. Only in-frame clones appear in the TCRdb table, and some are missing; sequencing was by immunoSEQ multiplex PCR. Of 24,000 or so clones in the sample, roughly 74% were seen once. The sample consisted of PBMCs, taken after 12 months of ibrutinib treatment. The receptors stem from a human donor with chronic lymphocytic leukemia.

The chain recombines TRBV6-5 with TRBJ1-1; D unclear. Trimming left V 6 bases short and J 3 bases short, with 17 bases between. This CDR3 is 15 amino acids long. CDR1 is MNHEY, CDR2 SVGAGI, per germline. CDR3 sequence reads: CASRRGRRGDTEAFF. The CDR3 nucleotides read TGTGCCAGCAGACGAGGTCGGCGTGGGGACACTGAAGCTTTCTTT.

This chain joins TRBV27 and TRBJ2-3; D gene uncertain. The CDR3 is made up of 14 amino acids. Germline assignment: CDR1 MNHEY and CDR2 SMNVEV (reference sequence). V was pared by 2 bases and J by 2 bases, with 8 bases between. The CDR3 sequence: CASSLERNTDTQYF. CDR3 sequence (DNA): TGTGCCAGCAGTTTAGAGAGAAACACAGATACGCAGTATTTT.

The count of this clone is one. The J gene is TRBJ1-5, the V gene TRBV9; possible D gene TRBD1, 5 bases. The length of the CDR3 is 15 residues. CDR1 is SGDLS and CDR2 is YYNGEE in the germline V gene. Trimming pared 0 bases from V and 3 bases from J, leaving 10 bases between. The CDR3, as DNA: TGTGCCAGCAGCGTAGCTGGGGGGGACAATCAGCCCCAGCATTTT. Encoded protein: CASSVAGGDNQPQHF.

The chain links TRBV28 to TRBJ1-1, with no clear D. The CDR3 has 13 amino acids. Germline loops: CDR1 MDHEN, CDR2 SYDVKM. The V and J ends lost 5 bases and 4 bases respectively, with 11 bases between them. This chain's CDR3 is CASSPGDGTEAFF. CDR3 nucleotide sequence: TGTGCCAGCAGTCCCGGGGATGGCACTGAAGCTTTCTTT.

Only a few counts were recorded for this clone. The chain links TRBV12-5 to TRBJ2-5, with D perhaps matching TRBD2 (6 bases). V was clipped by 2 bases and J by 3 bases, with 19 bases between them. The germline gives CDR1 LGHNT, CDR2 FRNRAP. The CDR3 spans 17 residues. The CDR3, as DNA: TGTGCTAGTGGTTTGACGGTTGGGGGGATGGCAAAAGAGACCCAGTACTTC. Its protein is CASGLTVGGMAKETQYF.

The rearrangement joins TRBV7-2 to TRBJ2-7, with a tentative D call TRBD2 (6 bases). Germline CDR1 and CDR2: SGHTA and FQGNSA. V was clipped by 5 bases and J by 5 bases, with 16 bases between them. The CDR3 is 14 residues long. The CDR3 region has the DNA TGTGCCAGCAGCGCCCTGGGAGGAATCAACGAGCAGTACTTC. This gives the protein CASSALGGINEQYF.

The J gene is TRBJ1-5, the V gene TRBV30; TRBD1 might be the D (5 bases). The length of the CDR3 is 15 residues. V shed 2 bases and J shed 3 bases, with 14 bases lying between them. The V gene's germline CDR1 is GTSNPN and CDR2 SVGIG (reference sequence). The CDR3, as DNA: TGTGCCTGGAGTTTGGGGGGGATTGTCAATCAGCCCCAGCATTTT. Translation gives CAWSLGGIVNQPQHF.

This clone showed up just once. The chain is built from TRBV6-6 and TRBJ2-3; 9 bases align to TRBD1. Trimming at V came to 8 bases and at J to 0 bases, leaving 0 bases not matched to a gene. From germline, CDR1 is MNHNY and CDR2 SVGAGI (reference sequence). The length of the CDR3 is 13 residues. The CDR3 DNA reads TGTGCCAGCGGGACAGGGAGCACAGATACGCAGTATTTT. Amino acids: CASGTGSTDTQYF.

The chain carries TRBV7-9 and TRBJ2-7; maybe TRBD2 (5 bases). Per the germline V gene, CDR1 is SEHNR and CDR2 is FQNEAQ (reference sequence). The CDR3 is 13 amino acids. With 5 bases removed from V and 3 bases from J, the gap between germline ends came to 11 bases. CDR3: CASSQVGDYEQYF. DNA of the CDR3: TGTGCCAGCAGCCAAGTCGGGGACTACGAGCAGTACTTC.

The V call is TRBV6-5, the J call TRBJ1-6; D is unresolved. Germline V gene sequence: CDR1 MNHEY, CDR2 SVGAGI. The length of the CDR3 is 16 residues. V was clipped by 2 bases and J by 2 bases, with 10 bases between them. CDR3 in amino acids: CASSYEGGTYNSPLHF. DNA of the CDR3: TGTGCCAGCAGTTACGAGGGAGGCACCTATAATTCACCCCTCCACTTT.

J is TRBJ2-3 and V is TRBV5-1; D is ambiguous. CDR3 length: 16 residues. Trimming stripped 5 bases from V and 0 bases from J, with 16 bases between. Germline assignment: CDR1 SGHRS and CDR2 YFSETQ. In nucleotides, the CDR3 is TGCGCCAGCAGTGGCGGCTACTTTAGTAGCACAGATACGCAGTATTTT. It codes for CASSGGYFSSTDTQYF.

This clone was observed once. V usage is TRBV7-8 and J usage is TRBJ2-3; D gene uncertain. The CDR3 has 16 amino acids. CDR1 and CDR2 from the germline V gene are SGHVS and FQNEAQ. V lost 5 bases and J 1 base, leaving 16 bases between the germline ends. The CDR3 coding sequence is TGTGCCAGCAGCCTAAAGGTTCTCAAACGCACAGATACGCAGTATTTT. This encodes CASSLKVLKRTDTQYF.

DNA of the CDR3: TGTGCCAGCAGTTACGACAGGGGTAGCGAGCAGTACTTC. Its protein product is CASSYDRGSEQYF. This chain joins TRBV6-5 and TRBJ2-7; TRBD1 aligns across 8 bases. The CDR3 has 13 amino acids. Germline assignment: CDR1 MNHEY and CDR2 SVGAGI. V dropped 2 bases and J dropped 6; count of bases not matched to a gene: 3.

The chain employs TRBV6-5 and TRBJ2-5; D gene unclear. Trimming stripped 2 bases from V and 2 bases from J, with 0 bases between. The germline gives CDR1 MNHEY, CDR2 SVGAGI. CDR3 size: 11 residues. The CDR3 DNA sequence: TGTGCCAGCAGTTACCAAGAGACCCAGTACTTC. Translation: CASSYQETQYF.

The CDR3 DNA follows: TGTGCCTGGAGTGTAGAGTCTTATTCACCCCTCCACTTT. It yields the protein CAWSVESYSPLHF. The chain links TRBV30 to TRBJ1-6, with D unclear. This CDR3 comprises 13 residues. Per the germline V gene, CDR1 is GTSNPN and CDR2 is SVGIG (reference sequence). V lost 0 bases and J 8 bases, leaving 8 bases between the germline ends.

V is TRBV25-1 and J is TRBJ1-1; TRBD1 aligns across 8 bases. V lost 6 bases and J lost 5; bases outside the gene matches: 11. Per the germline V gene, CDR1 is MGHDK and CDR2 is SYGVNS. CDR3 length equals 15 residues. The CDR3 spells CASRASQGARTEAFF. DNA of the CDR3: TGTGCCAGCAGGGCTTCCCAGGGGGCGAGAACTGAAGCTTTCTTT.

This clone was counted only a few times. This sequence joins TRBV30 and TRBJ1-4; D gene unclear. V dropped 0 bases and J dropped 4 bases, with 9 bases sitting between them. This CDR3 has 14 amino acids. Looked up from germline, CDR1 is GTSNPN and CDR2 is SVGIG (reference sequence). Written as DNA, the CDR3 is TGTGCCTGGAGTGTATGGACGGGTAATGAAAAACTGTTTTTT. Its translation: CAWSVWTGNEKLFF.

The genes are TRBV2 and TRBJ1-2; D ambiguous. Trimming stripped 6 bases from V and 4 bases from J, with 9 bases between. Germline V lookup: CDR1 SNHLY, CDR2 FYNNEI. The CDR3 totals 12 residues. As DNA, the CDR3 is TGTGCCAGCAGCCGAGCCGTCTATGGCTACACCTTC. Its protein is CASSRAVYGYTF. The whole variable domain, filled in from reference TRBV2 and TRBJ1-2, reads EPEVTQTPSHQVTQMGQEVILRCVPISNHLYFYWYRQILGQKVEFLVSFYNNEISEKSEIFDDQFSVERPDGSNFTLKIRSTKLEDSAMYFCASSRAVYGYTFGSGTRLTVV.

The V gene is TRBV11-2, the J gene TRBJ2-3; D gene uncertain. There are 15 residues in the CDR3. Germline CDR1 is SGHAT and CDR2 is FQNNGV. V was cut by 0 bases and J by 1 base, with 8 bases left in between. CDR3 DNA sequence: TGTGCCAGCAGCTTAGATCTGGGCCGCACAGATACGCAGTATTTT. This gives the protein CASSLDLGRTDTQYF.

The V call is TRBV5-6, the J call TRBJ2-7, with D possibly being TRBD2 (6 bases). The V gene's germline CDR1 is SGHDT and CDR2 YYEEEE. The V gene lost 6 bases and the J gene lost 4 bases, with 8 bases spanning the gap. The CDR3 contains 11 residues. The CDR3 sequence is CASTEGYEQYF. The CDR3 DNA sequence: TGTGCCAGCACGGAGGGTTACGAGCAGTACTTC.

The gene calls are TRBV29-1 and TRBJ2-3, with D unclear. Between the trimmed V and J ends, which lost 3 bases and 0 bases, there was a span of 4 bases. Germline V gene data show CDR1 as SQVTM and CDR2 as ANQGSEA. The CDR3 has 12 amino acids. The CDR3, as DNA: TGCAGCGTTGAGGCCAGCACAGATACGCAGTATTTT. This encodes CSVEASTDTQYF.

The chain carries TRBV7-3 and TRBJ2-1; 11 nucleotides match TRBD2. V gave up 5 bases and J gave up 5 bases; unmatched junction bases: 8. Looked up from germline, CDR1 is SGHTA and CDR2 is FQGTGA. The CDR3 loop spans 16 amino acids. CDR3 loop: CASSATGTSGNNEQFF. As DNA, the CDR3 is TGTGCCAGCAGCGCAACTGGGACTAGCGGCAACAATGAGCAGTTCTTC. The full variable domain, with the rest looked up from reference TRBV7-3 and TRBJ2-1, is GAGVSQTPSNKVTEKGKYVELRCDPISGHTALYWYRQSLGQGPEFLIYFQGTGAADDSGLPNDRFFAVRPEGSVSTLKIQRTERGDSAVYLCASSATGTSGNNEQFFGPGTRLTVL.

As regards this clone: The same CDR3 can be traced to other DNA sequences in this sample. The chain carries TRBV7-2 and TRBJ2-5; perhaps D is TRBD1 or TRBD2 (6 bases each). The CDR3 has 13 residues. V lost 5 bases and J lost 2, with 9 bases in between. CDR1 SGHTA and CDR2 FQGNSA come from the germline V gene. The CDR3 sequence: CASSRGGQETQYF. CDR3 nucleotide sequence: TGTGCCAGCAGCCGAGGGGGGCAAGAGACCCAGTACTTC.

V and J are TRBV27 and TRBJ1-5; 10 bases are a match to TRBD1. V was pared by 5 bases and J by 5 bases, with 3 bases of the junction left unmatched. Germline CDR1 MNHEY, CDR2 SMNVEV (reference sequence). The CDR3 sequence is 14 residues long. CDR3 amino acids: CASSATGGHQPQHF. CDR3 nucleotides: TGTGCCAGCAGTGCGACAGGGGGCCATCAGCCCCAGCATTTT.

This clone was seen a handful of times. The V gene is TRBV7-2, the J gene TRBJ1-5; the D is unclear. The CDR3 loop spans 14 amino acids. CDR1 and CDR2 from the germline V gene are SGHTA and FQGNSA. Trimming left V 5 bases short and J 4 bases short, with 12 bases between. For the CDR3, the DNA is TGTGCCAGCAGCGAGGGTCTTTGGAATCAGCCCCAGCATTTT. Protein sequence: CASSEGLWNQPQHF.

This chain uses TRBV19 with TRBJ2-2, with D unresolved. The germline gives CDR1 LNHDA, CDR2 SQIVND (reference sequence). Trimming took off 8 bases at V and 0 bases at J, with 4 bases between the two ends. The CDR3 runs to 12 residues. The chain's CDR3 is CASDSNTGELFF. As DNA, the CDR3 is TGTGCCAGTGACTCGAACACCGGGGAGCTGTTTTTT.

In its sample, this clone was seen once. CDR3: CASSQVTGAAYEQYF. The CDR3 DNA follows: TGCGCCAGCAGCCAAGTGACAGGGGCAGCCTACGAGCAGTACTTC. The J gene is TRBJ2-5, the V gene TRBV4-3, with 8 bases aligning to TRBD1. Matching the DNA end better, TRBJ2-7 makes the J call doubtful. The CDR3 has 15 amino acids. Germline V lookup: CDR1 LGHNA, CDR2 YSLEER.

Only a few counts were recorded for this clone. This chain uses TRBV2 with TRBJ1-2; D perhaps matches TRBD1 (6 bases). The V end was cut by 6 bases, the J end by 3 bases, with 8 bases between. CDR1 is SNHLY and CDR2 is FYNNEI in the germline V gene. This CDR3 is 12 amino acids long. The DNA for the CDR3 is TGTGCCAGCAGGTACAGGGACTATGGCTACACCTTC. It is translated as CASRYRDYGYTF.

The chain uses TRBV23-1 and TRBJ1-6, with 7 bases that match TRBD1. TRBV23-1 is an open reading frame whose function is uncertain. The CDR3 totals 18 residues. J lost 3 bases, V lost 2 bases, and 10 bases had no gene match. The CDR3 DNA sequence: TGCGCCAGCAGTCAAAAGGAGCTCCAGGGGGACTATAATTCACCCCTCCACTTT. Residues: CASSQKELQGDYNSPLHF.